The clone carrying this T cell receptor (beta chain) was seen a few times. V was cut by 3 bases and J by 5 bases, with 7 bases left in between. In germline, CDR1 is SEHNR, CDR2 FQNEAQ (reference sequence). This CDR3 has 12 amino acids. The entry originates in a study of blood T cell repertoires in COVID-19. The assay was immunoSEQ multiplex PCR, and TCRdb's table has in-frame clones only and misses some. The sample yields 99,000 or so clones, more than 75% seen once. The TCR comes from a man aged 55 to 69 with acute or convalescent COVID-19. This sequence joins TRBV7-9 and TRBJ1-1; weak D call: TRBD1 (5 bases). The sample taken for sequencing was peripheral blood. The CDR3 bases are TGTGCCAGCAGCTTTTCAGGGACTGAAGCTTTCTTT. It is translated as CASSFSGTEAFF.